The 31 T cell receptor beta chains below come from one sample, sequenced in a study of shared clonotypes between healthy human individuals. Positive CCR7 selection of CD45RO-negative cells yielded the naive CD8 cells, and terminally differentiated effector memory CD45RA+ cells were excluded. TCRdb keeps only in-frame clones here, not all; method: immunoSEQ multiplex PCR. The data contain about 580,000 clones, roughly 98% of them singletons. Source material: naive CD8+ T cells sorted from blood. All receptors come from a man younger than 40 in good health.

The CDR3 loop is CASSLVEDTQYF. The CDR3 DNA follows: TGTGCCAGCAGCTTAGTCGAAGATACGCAGTATTTT. The chain recombines TRBV7-9 with TRBJ2-3, with unresolved D. In germline, CDR1 is SEHNR, CDR2 FQNEAQ (reference sequence). The CDR3 is 12 residues long. The V and J ends lost 1 base and 5 bases respectively, with 4 bases between them.

V is TRBV18 and J is TRBJ2-5; D not certain. This CDR3 contains 16 residues. The germline V gene has CDR1 KGHSH and CDR2 LQKENI. The V gene lost 2 bases and the J gene lost 1 base, with 14 bases spanning the gap. The CDR3 sequence: CASSPSDSGAQETQYF. CDR3 DNA: TGTGCCAGCTCACCATCGGATTCGGGTGCCCAAGAGACCCAGTACTTC. The full variable domain, rest sourced from reference TRBV18 and TRBJ2-5, is NAGVMQNPRHLVRRRGQEARLRCSPMKGHSHVYWYRQLPEEGLKFMVYLQKENIIDESGMPKERFSAEFPKEGPSILRIQQVVRGDSAAYFCASSPSDSGAQETQYFGPGTRLLVL.

Concerning this clone: This likely comes from a read error, as the CDR3 has no conserved phenylalanine or tryptophan at its end. The limits of the CDR3 on the DNA are not certain, so only TCRdb's listed CDR3 is given. V usage is TRBV7-6 and J usage is TRBJ2-7; the table's D call, TRBD1, has no DNA check behind it. Germline CDR1 SGHVS, CDR2 FNYEAQ. The CDR3 is 12 residues long, counting both termini. CDR3 amino acids: CASSLGTRGLFI.

V usage is TRBV27 and J usage is TRBJ2-5, with 10 bases fitting TRBD1. This CDR3 has 16 amino acids. V lost 5 bases to trimming and J lost 5 bases; unmatched junction nucleotides: 11. The germline CDR1 and CDR2 sequences are MNHEY and SMNVEV (reference sequence). The CDR3 DNA follows: TGTGCCAGCAGTAAAATCCGGACAGGGGGGTCCGAGACCCAGTACTTC. This codes for CASSKIRTGGSETQYF.

Comments on this clone: The junction and the germline gene differ at one end; a read error may be behind it. V is TRBV7-7 and J is TRBJ1-1, with 9 bases identical to TRBD1. Germline V gene data show CDR1 as SSHAT and CDR2 as FNYEAQ (reference sequence). CDR3 length: 13 amino acids. DNA of the CDR3: TGTGCTAGCAGACAGGGGGTGAACACTGAAGCTTTCTTT. Protein: CASRQGVNTEAFF.

The chain employs TRBV27 and TRBJ2-2; TRBD1 matches 9 bases. The CDR3 contains 16 residues. The V gene end was trimmed by 5 bases and the J gene end by 0 bases; junction bases not matched to a gene: 4. CDR1 and CDR2 (germline): MNHEY, SMNVEV (reference sequence). The CDR3, as DNA: TGTGCCAGCAGTACTTACAGGGGGCCGAACACCGGGGAGCTGTTTTTT. It specifies CASSTYRGPNTGELFF.

The CDR3 reads CASSLGARTPNEQFF. The CDR3 region has the DNA TGTGCCAGCAGCTTGGGGGCCCGCACTCCCAATGAGCAGTTCTTC. The genes are TRBV7-8 and TRBJ2-1; TRBD1 might be the D (6 bases). Trimming removed 3 bases from V and 6 bases from J, with 15 bases in between. CDR3 length equals 15 residues. Per germline, CDR1 SGHVS and CDR2 FQNEAQ.

This sequence joins TRBV27 and TRBJ1-1; TRBD1 aligns across 10 bases. The J segment lost 4 bases and the V segment lost 3 bases, leaving 11 bases of the junction unmatched. CDR3 length: 17 residues. CDR1 is MNHEY and CDR2 is SMNVEV in the germline V gene (reference sequence). This CDR3 is CASSLVKGQGTGTEAFF. For the CDR3, the DNA is TGTGCCAGCAGTTTGGTTAAGGGACAGGGGACGGGCACTGAAGCTTTCTTT.

The chain couples TRBV19 to TRBJ2-3, with unresolved D. Germline V gene data show CDR1 as LNHDA and CDR2 as SQIVND (reference sequence). The V and J ends lost 6 bases and 2 bases respectively, with 9 bases between them. The CDR3 runs to 13 residues. The CDR3 DNA reads TGTGCCAGTAGCGAATCTTACACAGATACGCAGTATTTT. It translates to CASSESYTDTQYF.

The CDR3 region has the DNA TGTGCCAGCTCACCGGGACAGGGCGCCTATGGCTACACCTTC. Its protein product is CASSPGQGAYGYTF. The chain recombines TRBV18 with TRBJ1-2; 9 bases are shared with TRBD1. V gave up 3 bases and J gave up 4 bases; unmatched junction bases: 3. The CDR3 runs 14 residues. In germline, CDR1 is KGHSH, CDR2 LQKENI.

The chain employs TRBV4-1 and TRBJ2-2; TRBD1 aligns across 7 bases. The CDR3 covers 14 residues. Germline V gives CDR1 MGHRA, CDR2 YSYEKL. With V trimmed by 4 bases and J by 3 bases, 2 bases remained unmatched. The CDR3, as DNA: TGCGCCAGCAGCCCTACAGGGGACACCGGGGAGCTGTTTTTT. The encoded protein is CASSPTGDTGELFF.

In its sample, this clone was seen once. The V call is TRBV27, the J call TRBJ2-7, with 10 bases fitting TRBD2. From germline, CDR1 is MNHEY and CDR2 SMNVEV (reference sequence). V lost 6 bases and J lost 4; bases outside the gene matches: 3. This CDR3 region has 13 residues. The CDR3 nucleotides read TGTGCCAGCAGGATTAGCGGGAGGTACGAGCAGTACTTC. This gives the protein CASRISGRYEQYF.

The rearrangement uses TRBV7-8 and TRBJ2-1; 7 nucleotides agree with TRBD1. Germline CDR1 is SGHVS and CDR2 is FQNEAQ. This CDR3 region has 15 residues. Trimming cost V 5 bases and J 0 bases; bases outside gene matches: 4. CDR3 in amino acids: CASSPRDSSYNEQFF. The CDR3 DNA reads TGTGCCAGCAGCCCCCGGGACAGCTCCTACAATGAGCAGTTCTTC.

V and J are TRBV28 and TRBJ1-2, with 8 bases fitting TRBD1. Germline-derived CDR1 and CDR2 are MDHEN and SYDVKM. The CDR3 totals 21 residues. With V trimmed by 7 bases and J by 4 bases, 29 bases remained unmatched. This chain's CDR3 is CASTTTLTGAGVRGNPYGYTF. CDR3 nucleotide sequence: TGTGCCAGCACCACAACACTGACAGGGGCCGGGGTTAGGGGGAATCCCTATGGCTACACCTTC.

To note about this clone: Distinct nucleotide sequences in the sample also encode this CDR3. The rearrangement links TRBV5-5 to TRBJ2-7; no definite D call. The germline V gene has CDR1 SGHKS and CDR2 YYEKEE (reference sequence). This CDR3 contains 11 residues. Trimming stripped 4 bases from V and 6 bases from J, with 8 bases between. This chain's CDR3 is CASSLGGEQYF. CDR3 nucleotide sequence: TGTGCCAGCAGCCTGGGCGGCGAGCAGTACTTC. The whole variable domain, filled in from reference TRBV5-5 and TRBJ2-7, reads DAGVTQSPTHLIKTRGQQVTLRCSPISGHKSVSWYQQVLGQGPQFIFQYYEKEERGRGNFPDRFSARQFPNYSSELNVNALLLGDSALYLCASSLGGEQYFGPGTRLTVT.

The chain recombines TRBV27 with TRBJ2-5; TRBD2 aligns across 11 bases. The CDR3 consists of 17 residues. The germline CDR1 and CDR2 sequences are MNHEY and SMNVEV (reference sequence). Unmatched junction bases numbered 9, after V lost 5 bases and J lost 1 base. The CDR3 DNA reads as TGTGCCAGCAGTCGACAAACCGGGACTAGCGGCCAAGAGACCCAGTACTTC. Its translation: CASSRQTGTSGQETQYF.

The rearrangement uses TRBV5-8 and TRBJ1-1, with a weak D call TRBD1 (5 bases). The CDR3 spans 15 residues. Per the germline V gene, CDR1 is SGHTS and CDR2 is YDEGEE. The germline V and J ends were trimmed by 4 bases and 2 bases, with 15 bases remaining between them. This CDR3 is CASSPGPLGNTEAFF. DNA of the CDR3: TGTGCCAGCAGCCCGGGACCCCTCGGTAACACTGAAGCTTTCTTT.

The rearrangement links TRBV5-1 to TRBJ1-5; a weak D match, TRBD1 (5 bases). V lost 4 bases, J lost 0 bases, and 11 bases lay in between. This CDR3 comprises 15 residues. Germline V gene data show CDR1 as SGHRS and CDR2 as YFSETQ. CDR3: CASSRVGDSNQPQHF. CDR3 sequence (DNA): TGCGCCAGCAGCCGGGTAGGGGATAGCAATCAGCCCCAGCATTTT.

The count of this clone is one. V is TRBV7-2 and J is TRBJ2-3; D possibly corresponds to TRBD1 (5 bases). Trimming shortened V by 10 bases and J by 0 bases, and 23 bases separated the two germline ends. CDR3 size: 17 residues. Germline V gives CDR1 SGHTA, CDR2 FQGNSA. The CDR3 nucleotides are TGTGCCACCCCAGGAATCTCCGACAGTTCTAGCACAGATACGCAGTATTTT. Translation gives CATPGISDSSSTDTQYF.

J is TRBJ2-1 and V is TRBV5-1; unclear D gene. CDR3 length: 16 residues. In germline, CDR1 is SGHRS, CDR2 YFSETQ. Trimming cost V 7 bases and J 0 bases, with 17 bases left between them. CDR3 loop: CASVPDTLSSYNEQFF. In nucleotides, the CDR3 is TGCGCCAGCGTTCCAGACACCTTGAGCTCCTACAATGAGCAGTTCTTC. The variable domain in full, completed from reference TRBV5-1 and TRBJ2-1, reads KAGVTQTPRYLIKTRGQQVTLSCSPISGHRSVSWYQQTPGQGLQFLFEYFSETQRNKGNFPGRFSGRQFSNSRSEMNVSTLELGDSALYLCASVPDTLSSYNEQFFGPGTRLTVL.

This rearrangement joins TRBV28 to TRBJ2-7; D unresolved. Germline CDR1 is MDHEN and CDR2 is SYDVKM. V dropped 2 bases and J dropped 4 bases, with 9 bases sitting between them. The CDR3 has 13 residues. CDR3 DNA sequence: TGTGCCAGCAGTTTAGTACGAAATTACGAGCAGTACTTC. It translates to CASSLVRNYEQYF.

This clone came up once. This sample includes further DNA sequences coding for the same CDR3. This chain links TRBV27 with TRBJ2-7; 9 positions match TRBD2. The V gene's germline CDR1 is MNHEY and CDR2 SMNVEV (reference sequence). The ends lost 3 bases at V and 4 bases at J; junction bases unmatched: 4. The CDR3 extends over 14 amino acids. CDR3 residues: CASSFSGSGYEQYF. CDR3 in DNA: TGTGCCAGCAGTTTTAGCGGGAGCGGGTACGAGCAGTACTTC.

This clone was seen just once. CDR3 residues: CASSREWGWYNEQFF. The CDR3 DNA reads as TGTGCCAGCAGCAGGGAGTGGGGGTGGTACAATGAGCAGTTCTTC. This chain uses TRBV7-9 with TRBJ2-1, with D perhaps matching TRBD1 or TRBD2 (5 bases each). Trimming stripped 5 bases from V and 4 bases from J, with 15 bases between. Germline V gene sequence: CDR1 SEHNR, CDR2 FQNEAQ (reference sequence). The CDR3 covers 15 residues.

This sequence joins TRBV19 and TRBJ1-1; 9 bases fit TRBD1. The CDR3 extends over 15 amino acids. Germline V gene data show CDR1 as LNHDA and CDR2 as SQIVND (reference sequence). With V trimmed by 5 bases and J by 3 bases, 7 bases remained unmatched. The CDR3 protein is CASSPRTGADTEAFF. In DNA form, the CDR3 reads TGTGCCAGTAGTCCACGGACAGGGGCAGACACTGAAGCTTTCTTT.

The CDR3 coding sequence is TGTGCCAGCAGCTCGACCAGCGCATCGGTAGTCCCCTACAATGAGCAGTTCTTC. Encoded protein: CASSSTSASVVPYNEQFF. The V gene is TRBV5-5, the J gene TRBJ2-1; D is ambiguous. V lost 3 bases to trimming and J lost 2 bases, with 21 bases between them. The CDR3 contains 18 residues. Germline CDR1 and CDR2: SGHKS and YYEKEE (reference sequence).

The rearrangement joins TRBV27 to TRBJ1-5; TRBD1 aligns across 9 bases. Germline trimming cut 1 base from V and 0 bases from J; bases unmatched to any gene: 4. CDR1 MNHEY and CDR2 SMNVEV come from the germline V gene (reference sequence). This CDR3 contains 17 residues. CDR3 region: CASSLWGQGNSNQPQHF. The CDR3 DNA is TGTGCCAGCAGTTTATGGGGACAGGGAAATAGCAATCAGCCCCAGCATTTT.

The V call is TRBV5-1, the J call TRBJ1-1, with 9 bases fitting TRBD1. Germline CDR1 and CDR2: SGHRS and YFSETQ. The CDR3 spans 16 residues. The V gene end was trimmed by 0 bases and the J gene end by 5 bases; junction bases not matched to a gene: 8. This CDR3 is CASSLAYRGLGTEAFF. CDR3 DNA sequence: TGCGCCAGCAGCTTGGCGTACAGGGGGCTCGGGACTGAAGCTTTCTTT.

The chain carries TRBV27 and TRBJ1-1; possibly TRBD1 for D (5 bases). The CDR3 is 14 amino acids. The V gene lost 7 bases and the J gene lost 3 bases, with 15 bases spanning the gap. Germline-derived CDR1 and CDR2 are MNHEY and SMNVEV (reference sequence). DNA for the CDR3: TGTGCCAGCAAACAAAGGACACCAGACACTGAAGCTTTCTTT. Translated: CASKQRTPDTEAFF.

Concerning this clone: The sample carries other DNA sequences with the same CDR3. The gene calls are TRBV9 and TRBJ2-7, with a possible D match to TRBD1 (6 bases). Germline CDR1 and CDR2: SGDLS and YYNGEE. This CDR3 has 14 amino acids. Trimming stripped 0 bases from V and 3 bases from J, with 10 bases between. CDR3 residues: CASSVAGEGYEQYF. Here the CDR3 DNA reads TGTGCCAGCAGCGTAGCAGGGGAAGGCTACGAGCAGTACTTC.

V and J are TRBV5-4 and TRBJ2-3; D gene ambiguous. The germline gives CDR1 SGHNT, CDR2 YYREEE (reference sequence). V shed 2 bases and J shed 6 bases, with 7 bases lying between them. The CDR3 length is 12 residues. The CDR3 reads CASSFSSDTQYF. CDR3 nucleotide sequence: TGTGCCAGCAGCTTTAGCTCCGATACGCAGTATTTT.

The rearrangement joins TRBV7-6 to TRBJ2-3; D is ambiguous. Germline CDR1 reads SGHVS; CDR2 reads FNYEAQ. The CDR3 length is 15 residues. Trimming left V 3 bases short and J 2 bases short, with 12 bases between. DNA of the CDR3: TGTGCCAGCAGCTTGTGGTCACTTCCCACAGATACGCAGTATTTT. Translated, it gives CASSLWSLPTDTQYF.